Listed here is a single T cell receptor (beta chain). The data belong to a study of T cell responses to AZD1222 COVID-19 vaccine. Libraries were prepared by immunoSEQ multiplex PCR; TCRdb keeps only in-frame clonotypes and omits some of them. Of over 110,000 clones listed, about 92% are singletons. V lost 4 bases and J lost 11; bases outside the gene matches: 4. Germline V gene data show CDR1 as LNHDA and CDR2 as SQIVND (reference sequence). The CDR3 sequence is 12 residues long. The sequences come from peripheral blood, collected on day 0 of AZD1222 vaccination. The TCR originated in an adult in good health. The V gene is TRBV19, the J gene TRBJ2-1; 8 bases line up with TRBD1. CDR3 protein: CASSTRDRKQFF. Written as DNA, the CDR3 is TGTGCCAGTAGTACCAGGGACAGGAAGCAGTTCTTC.